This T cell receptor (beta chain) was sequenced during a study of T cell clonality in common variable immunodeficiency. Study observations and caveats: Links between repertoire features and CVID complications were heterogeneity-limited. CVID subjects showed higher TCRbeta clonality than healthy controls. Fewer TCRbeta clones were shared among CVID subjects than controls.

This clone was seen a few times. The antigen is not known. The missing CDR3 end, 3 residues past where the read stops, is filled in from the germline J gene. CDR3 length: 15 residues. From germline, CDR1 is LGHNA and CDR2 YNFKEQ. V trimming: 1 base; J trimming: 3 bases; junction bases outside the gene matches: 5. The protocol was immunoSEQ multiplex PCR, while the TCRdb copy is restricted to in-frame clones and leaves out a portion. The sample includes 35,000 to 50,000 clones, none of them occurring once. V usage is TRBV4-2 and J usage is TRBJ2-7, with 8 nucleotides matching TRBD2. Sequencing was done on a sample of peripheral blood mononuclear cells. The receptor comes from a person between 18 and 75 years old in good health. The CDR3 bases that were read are TGTGCCAGCAGCCAAGTCGGCGGGGGGTTCTACGAG. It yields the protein CASSQVGGGFYE. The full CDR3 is CASSQVGGGFYEQYF.